These 5 T cell receptor beta chains were all obtained from the same sample, sequenced in a study of blood T cell repertoires in COVID-19. Produced via immunoSEQ multiplex PCR; TCRdb's table is partial and in-frame only. Of 60,000 or so clones detected, 89% appear once; the ten largest clones hold over 1.5%. Material for sequencing was peripheral blood. Every receptor here comes from a man in his 60s with acute or convalescent COVID-19.

This clone was counted between two and nine times. V is TRBV3-1 (or the pseudogene TRBV3-2) and J is TRBJ2-2, with TRBD1 matching over 11 bases. CDR3 length: 16 amino acids. V gave up 4 bases and J gave up 3 bases; unmatched junction bases: 4. Germline V gene lookup returns CDR1 LGHDT and CDR2 YNNKEL (reference sequence). In nucleotides, the CDR3 is TGTGCCAGCAGCCGGGACAGGGGGACGGACACCGGGGAGCTGTTTTTT. Residues: CASSRDRGTDTGELFF.

The gene calls are TRBV12-3 or TRBV12-4 and TRBJ2-7, with TRBD1 identical over 7 bases. Trimming took 5 bases from V and 3 from J; bases not matched to a gene: 1. CDR3 length: 12 amino acids. The DNA of the CDR3 is TGTGCCAGCAGTCGACAGGGCTACGAGCAGTACTTC. The encoded protein is CASSRQGYEQYF.

The chain couples TRBV7-8 to TRBJ1-2, with 11 bases that match TRBD1. CDR3 length: 17 amino acids. Germline CDR1 is SGHVS and CDR2 is FQNEAQ. J lost 8 bases, V lost 7 bases, and 18 bases had no gene match. The CDR3: CASTGFLGQGAIWGYTF. The CDR3 DNA follows: TGTGCCAGCACCGGGTTTTTAGGACAGGGGGCGATATGGGGCTACACCTTC.

This chain connects TRBV9 to TRBJ2-2; the match to TRBD2 covers 8 bases. Germline CDR1 SGDLS, CDR2 YYNGEE. This CDR3 has 18 residues. The trim removed 0 bases at V and 2 bases at J, leaving 9 bases unmatched. DNA of the CDR3: TGTGCCAGCAGCGTAGCCTCGGGGGGGCGGATAAACACCGGGGAGCTGTTTTTT. This encodes CASSVASGGRINTGELFF.

V and J are TRBV6-5 and TRBJ1-3; 8 bases line up with TRBD1. The CDR3 is 14 amino acids. The V and J ends lost 6 bases and 2 bases, in that order; junction bases with no gene match: 3. In germline, CDR1 is MNHEY, CDR2 SVGAGI. As DNA, the CDR3 is TGTGCCAGCAGCTCGGACAGGGCTGGAAACACCATATATTTT. This codes for CASSSDRAGNTIYF.